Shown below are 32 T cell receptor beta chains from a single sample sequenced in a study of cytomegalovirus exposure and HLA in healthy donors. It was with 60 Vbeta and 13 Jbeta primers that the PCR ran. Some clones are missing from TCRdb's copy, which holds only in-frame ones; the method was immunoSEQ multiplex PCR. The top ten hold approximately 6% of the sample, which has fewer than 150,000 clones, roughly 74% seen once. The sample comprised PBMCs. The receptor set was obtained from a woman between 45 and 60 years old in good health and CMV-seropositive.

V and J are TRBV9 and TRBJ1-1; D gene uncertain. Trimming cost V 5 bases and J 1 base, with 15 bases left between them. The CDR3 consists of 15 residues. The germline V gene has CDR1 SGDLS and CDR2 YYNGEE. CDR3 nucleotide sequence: TGTGCCAGCAGTATGGGGAGAAATGGGAACACTGAAGCTTTCTTT. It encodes CASSMGRNGNTEAFF.

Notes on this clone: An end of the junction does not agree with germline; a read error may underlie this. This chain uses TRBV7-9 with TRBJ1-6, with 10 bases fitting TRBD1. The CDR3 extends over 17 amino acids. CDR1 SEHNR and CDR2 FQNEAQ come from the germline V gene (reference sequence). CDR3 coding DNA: TGTTCCAGCACCGGACAGGGGGTTAGCTCCTATAATTCACCCCTCCACTTT. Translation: CSSTGQGVSSYNSPLHF.

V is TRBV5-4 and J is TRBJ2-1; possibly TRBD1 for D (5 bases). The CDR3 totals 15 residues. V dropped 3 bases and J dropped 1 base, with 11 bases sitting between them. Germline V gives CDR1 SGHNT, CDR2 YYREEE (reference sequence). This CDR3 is CASSSDRPSYNEQFF. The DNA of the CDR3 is TGTGCCAGCAGCTCAGACAGACCGTCCTACAATGAGCAGTTCTTC.

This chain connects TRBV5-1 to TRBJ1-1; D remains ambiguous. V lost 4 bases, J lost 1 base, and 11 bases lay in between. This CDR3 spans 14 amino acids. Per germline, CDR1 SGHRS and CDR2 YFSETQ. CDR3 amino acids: CASSIVRGNTEAFF. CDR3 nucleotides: TGCGCCAGCAGCATTGTCCGGGGGAACACTGAAGCTTTCTTT.

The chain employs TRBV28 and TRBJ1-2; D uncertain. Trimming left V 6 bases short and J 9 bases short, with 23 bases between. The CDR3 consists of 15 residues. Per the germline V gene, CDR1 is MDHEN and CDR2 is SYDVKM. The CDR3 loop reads CASSPRENGKNRYTF. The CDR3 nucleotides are TGTGCCAGCAGCCCGAGGGAGAACGGGAAAAATCGCTACACCTTC.

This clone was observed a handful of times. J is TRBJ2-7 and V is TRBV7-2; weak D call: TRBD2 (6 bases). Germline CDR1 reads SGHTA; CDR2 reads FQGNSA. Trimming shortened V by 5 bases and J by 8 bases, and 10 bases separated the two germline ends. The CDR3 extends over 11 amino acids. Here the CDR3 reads CASSRAGKQYF. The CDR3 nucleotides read TGTGCCAGCAGCCGCGCGGGAAAGCAGTACTTC.

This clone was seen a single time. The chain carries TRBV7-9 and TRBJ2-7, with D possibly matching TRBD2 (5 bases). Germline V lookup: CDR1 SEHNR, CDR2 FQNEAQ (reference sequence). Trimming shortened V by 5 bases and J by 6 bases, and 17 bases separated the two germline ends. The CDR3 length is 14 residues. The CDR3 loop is CASSPTEGKGEQYF. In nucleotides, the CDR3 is TGTGCCAGCAGCCCCACCGAGGGCAAGGGCGAGCAGTACTTC.

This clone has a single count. CDR3 DNA sequence: TGTGCCAGCAGACGTATCGGGATAGAGGAGCAGTTCTTC. This codes for CASRRIGIEEQFF. The chain employs TRBV6-1 and TRBJ2-1, with D perhaps matching TRBD2 (5 bases). Germline V gene sequence: CDR1 MNHNS, CDR2 SASEGT. This CDR3 spans 13 amino acids. V lost 6 bases and J 10 bases, leaving 16 bases between the germline ends.

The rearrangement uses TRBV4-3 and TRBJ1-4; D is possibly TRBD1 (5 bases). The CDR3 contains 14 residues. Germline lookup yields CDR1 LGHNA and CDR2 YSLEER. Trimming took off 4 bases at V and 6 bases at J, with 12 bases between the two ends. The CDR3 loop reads CASSPGVRHEKLFF. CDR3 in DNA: TGCGCCAGCAGCCCGGGGGTCCGCCATGAAAAACTGTTTTTT.

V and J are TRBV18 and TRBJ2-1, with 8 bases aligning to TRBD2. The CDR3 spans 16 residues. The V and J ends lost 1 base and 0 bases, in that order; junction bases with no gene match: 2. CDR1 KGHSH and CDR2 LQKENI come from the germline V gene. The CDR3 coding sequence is TGTGCCAGCTCACCACTTAGCGGGGCCTCCTACAATGAGCAGTTCTTC. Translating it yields CASSPLSGASYNEQFF.

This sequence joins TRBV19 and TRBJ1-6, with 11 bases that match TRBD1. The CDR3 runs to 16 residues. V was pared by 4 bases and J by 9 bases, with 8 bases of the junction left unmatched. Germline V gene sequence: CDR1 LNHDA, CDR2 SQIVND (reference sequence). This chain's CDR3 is CASSTGTGGGGSPLHF. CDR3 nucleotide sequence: TGTGCCAGTAGTACCGGGACAGGGGGGGGTGGTTCACCCCTCCACTTT. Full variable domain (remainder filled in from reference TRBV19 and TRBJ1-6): DGGITQSPKYLFRKEGQNVTLSCEQNLNHDAMYWYRQDPGQGLRLIYYSQIVNDFQKGDIAEGYSVSREKKESFPLTVTSAQKNPTAFYLCASSTGTGGGGSPLHFGNGTRLTVT.

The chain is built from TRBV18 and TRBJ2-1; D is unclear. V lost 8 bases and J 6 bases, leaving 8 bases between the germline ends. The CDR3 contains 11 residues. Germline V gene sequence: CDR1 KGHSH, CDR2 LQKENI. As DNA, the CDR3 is TGTGCCAGCCTTCGCAGCAATGAGCAGTTCTTC. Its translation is CASLRSNEQFF.

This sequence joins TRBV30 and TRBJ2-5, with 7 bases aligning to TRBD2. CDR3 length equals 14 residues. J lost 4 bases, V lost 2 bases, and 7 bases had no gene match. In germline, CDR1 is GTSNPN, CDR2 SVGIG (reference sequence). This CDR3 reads CAWSTAGRVETQYF. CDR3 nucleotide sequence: TGTGCCTGGAGTACAGCGGGGAGGGTAGAGACCCAGTACTTC.

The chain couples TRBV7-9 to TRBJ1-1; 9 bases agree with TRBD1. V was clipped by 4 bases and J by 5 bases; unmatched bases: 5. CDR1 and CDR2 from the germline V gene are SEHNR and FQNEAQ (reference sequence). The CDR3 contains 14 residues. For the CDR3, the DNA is TGTGCCAGCAGCTCCGGGACAGGGTCTACTGAAGCTTTCTTT. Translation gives CASSSGTGSTEAFF. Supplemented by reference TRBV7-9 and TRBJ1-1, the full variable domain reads DTGVSQNPRHKITKRGQNVTFRCDPISEHNRLYWYRQTLGQGPEFLTYFQNEAQLEKSRLLSDRFSAERPKGSFSTLEIQRTEQGDSAMYLCASSSGTGSTEAFFGQGTRLTVV.

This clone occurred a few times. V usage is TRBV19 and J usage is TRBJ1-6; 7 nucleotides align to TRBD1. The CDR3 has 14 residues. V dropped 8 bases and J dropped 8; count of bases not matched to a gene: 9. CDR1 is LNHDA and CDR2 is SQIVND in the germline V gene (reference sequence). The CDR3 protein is CASGRGQKDSPLHF. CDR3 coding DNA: TGTGCCAGTGGTAGGGGACAGAAGGATTCACCCCTCCACTTT.

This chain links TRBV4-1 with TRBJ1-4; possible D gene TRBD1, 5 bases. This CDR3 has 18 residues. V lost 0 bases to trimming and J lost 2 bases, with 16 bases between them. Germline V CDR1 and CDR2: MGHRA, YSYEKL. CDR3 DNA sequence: TGCGCCAGCAGCCAAGAAAGTTCCAGGGCGTGGACTAATGAAAAACTGTTTTTT. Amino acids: CASSQESSRAWTNEKLFF.

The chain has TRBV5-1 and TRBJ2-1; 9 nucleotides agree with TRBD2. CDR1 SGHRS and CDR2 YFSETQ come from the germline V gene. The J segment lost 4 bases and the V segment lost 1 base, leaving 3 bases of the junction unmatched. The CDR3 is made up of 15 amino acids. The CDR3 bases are TGCGCCAGCAGCTTGCAGGGACTAGCTTACAATGAGCAGTTCTTC. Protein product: CASSLQGLAYNEQFF.

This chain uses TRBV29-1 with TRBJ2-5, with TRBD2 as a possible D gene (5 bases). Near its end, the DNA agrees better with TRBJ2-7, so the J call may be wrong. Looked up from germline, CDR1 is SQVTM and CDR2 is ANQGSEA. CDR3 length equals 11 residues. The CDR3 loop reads CSGGQIYEQYF. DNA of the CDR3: TGCAGCGGAGGGCAGATTTACGAGCAGTACTTC.

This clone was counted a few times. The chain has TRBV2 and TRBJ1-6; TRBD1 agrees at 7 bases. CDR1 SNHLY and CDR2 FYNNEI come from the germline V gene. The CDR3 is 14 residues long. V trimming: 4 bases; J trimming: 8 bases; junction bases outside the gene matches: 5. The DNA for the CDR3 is TGTGCCAGCAGTGCCGGGACAGTGTATTCACCCCTCCACTTT. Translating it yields CASSAGTVYSPLHF.

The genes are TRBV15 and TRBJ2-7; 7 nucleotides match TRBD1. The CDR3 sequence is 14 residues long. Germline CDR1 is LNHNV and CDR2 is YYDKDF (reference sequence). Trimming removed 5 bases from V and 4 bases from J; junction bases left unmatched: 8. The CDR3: CATSLNTGEYEQYF. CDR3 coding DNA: TGTGCCACCAGCCTGAATACAGGGGAATACGAGCAGTACTTC. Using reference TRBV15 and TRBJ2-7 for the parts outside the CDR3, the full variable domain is DAMVIQNPRYQVTQFGKPVTLSCSQTLNHNVMYWYQQKSSQAPKLLFHYYDKDFNNEADTPDNFQSRRPNTSFCFLDIRSPGLGDTAMYLCATSLNTGEYEQYFGPGTRLTVT.

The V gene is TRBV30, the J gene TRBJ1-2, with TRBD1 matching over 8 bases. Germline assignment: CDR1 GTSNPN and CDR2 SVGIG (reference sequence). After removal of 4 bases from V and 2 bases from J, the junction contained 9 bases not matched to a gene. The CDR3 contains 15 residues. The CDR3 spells CAWIPRDRRNYGYTF. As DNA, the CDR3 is TGTGCCTGGATACCCCGGGACAGGCGGAACTATGGCTACACCTTC.

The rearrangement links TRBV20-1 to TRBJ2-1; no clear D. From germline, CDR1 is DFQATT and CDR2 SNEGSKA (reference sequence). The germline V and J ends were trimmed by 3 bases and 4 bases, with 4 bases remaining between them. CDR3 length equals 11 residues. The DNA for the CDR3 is TGCAGTGCTAGCATTTACAATGAGCAGTTCTTC. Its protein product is CSASIYNEQFF.

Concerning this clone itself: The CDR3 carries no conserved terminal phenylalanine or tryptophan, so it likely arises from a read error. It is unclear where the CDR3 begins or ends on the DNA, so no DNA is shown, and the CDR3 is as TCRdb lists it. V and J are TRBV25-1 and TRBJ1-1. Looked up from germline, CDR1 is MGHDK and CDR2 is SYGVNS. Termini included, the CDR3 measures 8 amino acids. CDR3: CASSEFLG.

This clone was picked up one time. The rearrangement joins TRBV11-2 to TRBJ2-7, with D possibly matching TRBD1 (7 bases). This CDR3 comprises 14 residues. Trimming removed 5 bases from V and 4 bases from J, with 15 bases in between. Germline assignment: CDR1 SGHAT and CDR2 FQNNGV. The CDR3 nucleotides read TGTGCCAGCAGCCCACTACCAGGGGGGTACGAGCAGTACTTC. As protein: CASSPLPGGYEQYF.

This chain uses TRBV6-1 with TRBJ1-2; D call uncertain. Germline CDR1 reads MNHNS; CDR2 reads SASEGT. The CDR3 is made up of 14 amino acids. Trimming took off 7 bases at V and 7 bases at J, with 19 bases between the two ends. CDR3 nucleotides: TGTGCCAGCACCAAAGAGCGCGGGGTGGCTGGCTACACCTTC. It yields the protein CASTKERGVAGYTF.

The CDR3 nucleotides are TGCAGCTCGGACAGGGGGCTGCCCGACACCCAGTACTTC. Translation gives CSSDRGLPDTQYF. The V gene is TRBV29-1, the J gene TRBJ2-5; 11 bases fit TRBD1. Unmatched junction bases numbered 10, after V lost 8 bases and J lost 8 bases. The germline V gene encodes CDR1 SQVTM and CDR2 ANQGSEA. The CDR3 spans 13 residues. Full variable domain (rest looked up from reference TRBV29-1 and TRBJ2-5): SAVISQKPSRDICQRGTSLTIQCQVDSQVTMMFWYRQQPGQSLTLIATANQGSEATYESGFVIDKFPISRPNLTFSTLTVSNMSPEDSSIYLCSSDRGLPDTQYFGPGTRLLVL.

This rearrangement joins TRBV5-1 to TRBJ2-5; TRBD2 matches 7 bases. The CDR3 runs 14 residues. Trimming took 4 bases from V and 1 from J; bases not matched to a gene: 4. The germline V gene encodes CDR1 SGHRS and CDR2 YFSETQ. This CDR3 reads CASSPWGGQETQYF. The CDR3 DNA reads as TGCGCCAGCAGCCCCTGGGGGGGCCAAGAGACCCAGTACTTC.

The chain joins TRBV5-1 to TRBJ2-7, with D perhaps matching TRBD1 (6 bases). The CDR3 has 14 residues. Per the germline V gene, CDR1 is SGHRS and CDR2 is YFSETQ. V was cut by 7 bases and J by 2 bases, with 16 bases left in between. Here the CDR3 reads CASGPSTGTYEQYF. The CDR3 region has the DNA TGCGCCAGCGGCCCCTCGACAGGTACCTACGAGCAGTACTTC. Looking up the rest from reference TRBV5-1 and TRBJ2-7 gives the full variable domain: KAGVTQTPRYLIKTRGQQVTLSCSPISGHRSVSWYQQTPGQGLQFLFEYFSETQRNKGNFPGRFSGRQFSNSRSEMNVSTLELGDSALYLCASGPSTGTYEQYFGPGTRLTVT.

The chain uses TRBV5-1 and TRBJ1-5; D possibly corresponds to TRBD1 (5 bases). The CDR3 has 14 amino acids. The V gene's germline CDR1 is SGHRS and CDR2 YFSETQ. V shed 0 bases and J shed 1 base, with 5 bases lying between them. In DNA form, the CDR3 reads TGCGCCAGCAGCTTGGCAGGGAGCAATCAGCCCCAGCATTTT. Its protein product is CASSLAGSNQPQHF.

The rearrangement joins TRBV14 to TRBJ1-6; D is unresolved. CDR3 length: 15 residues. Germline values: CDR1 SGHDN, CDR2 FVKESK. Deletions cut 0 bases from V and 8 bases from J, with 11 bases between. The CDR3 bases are TGTGCCAGCAGCCAAGAGCAAGGGAGGTATTCACCCCTCCACTTT. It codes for CASSQEQGRYSPLHF.

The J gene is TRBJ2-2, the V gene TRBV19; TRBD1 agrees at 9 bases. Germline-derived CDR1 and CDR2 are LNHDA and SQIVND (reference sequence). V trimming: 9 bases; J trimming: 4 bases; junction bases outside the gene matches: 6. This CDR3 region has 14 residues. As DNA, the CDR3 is TGTGCCAGCATACAGGGGGCTGGCACCGGGGAGCTGTTTTTT. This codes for CASIQGAGTGELFF. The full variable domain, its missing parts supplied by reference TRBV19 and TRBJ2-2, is DGGITQSPKYLFRKEGQNVTLSCEQNLNHDAMYWYRQDPGQGLRLIYYSQIVNDFQKGDIAEGYSVSREKKESFPLTVTSAQKNPTAFYLCASIQGAGTGELFFGEGSRLTVL.

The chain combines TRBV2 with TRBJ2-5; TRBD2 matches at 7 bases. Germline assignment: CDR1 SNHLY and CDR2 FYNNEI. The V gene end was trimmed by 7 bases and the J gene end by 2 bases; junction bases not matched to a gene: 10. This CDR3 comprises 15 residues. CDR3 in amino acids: CASKAGKVGQETQYF. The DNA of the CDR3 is TGTGCCAGCAAAGCGGGGAAAGTGGGGCAAGAGACCCAGTACTTC.